A single sample is the source of the 2 T cell receptor beta chains below, sequenced in a study of shared T cell receptors in the human thymus. Method: immunoSEQ multiplex PCR; TCRdb's copy keeps in-frame clones and lacks some. There are approximately 490,000 clones in the sample; 78% occur only once, and more than 0.01% lies in the top ten. These same data were also listed under a study on human thymus T cells.

Sequenced sample: thymocytes. The source is a boy in the first two years of life with a congenital heart defect.

The chain has TRBV4-2 and TRBJ2-5; maybe TRBD1 (6 bases). The CDR3 is 15 residues long. The germline gives CDR1 LGHNA, CDR2 YNFKEQ. V was cut by 2 bases and J by 2 bases, with 12 bases left in between. CDR3 sequence: CASSQKGQWQETQYF. CDR3 DNA sequence: TGTGCCAGCAGCCAAAAGGGACAATGGCAAGAGACCCAGTACTTC.

The V call is TRBV11-2, the J call TRBJ2-7; 7 bases are shared with TRBD2. V trimming: 0 bases; J trimming: 1 base; junction bases outside the gene matches: 6. This CDR3 region has 16 residues. CDR1 is SGHAT, CDR2 FQNNGV, per germline. This CDR3 is CASSLDRKGGSYEQYF. The CDR3 nucleotides read TGTGCCAGCAGCTTAGATCGGAAGGGAGGGTCCTACGAGCAGTACTTC.